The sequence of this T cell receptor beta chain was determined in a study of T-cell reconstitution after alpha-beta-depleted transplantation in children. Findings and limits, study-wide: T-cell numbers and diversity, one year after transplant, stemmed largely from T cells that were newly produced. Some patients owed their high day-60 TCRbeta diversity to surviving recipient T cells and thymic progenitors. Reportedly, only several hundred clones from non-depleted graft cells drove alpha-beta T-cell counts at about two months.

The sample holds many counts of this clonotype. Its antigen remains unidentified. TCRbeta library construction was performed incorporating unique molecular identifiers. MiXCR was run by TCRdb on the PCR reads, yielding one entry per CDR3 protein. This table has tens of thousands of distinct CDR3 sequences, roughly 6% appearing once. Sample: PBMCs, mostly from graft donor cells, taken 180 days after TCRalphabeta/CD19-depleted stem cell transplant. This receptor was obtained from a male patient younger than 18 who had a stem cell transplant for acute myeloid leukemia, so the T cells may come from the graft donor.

CDR3 loop: CASSLLPGQGAVRPQHF. As DNA, the CDR3 is TGTGCCAGCAGCTTACTTCCCGGGCAGGGGGCGGTCAGGCCCCAGCATTTT. This chain uses TRBV7-3 with TRBJ1-5; 8 bases align to TRBD1. CDR3 size: 17 residues. Germline-derived CDR1 and CDR2 are SGHTA and FQGTGA. V gave up 2 bases and J gave up 9 bases; unmatched junction bases: 15.